Listed below are T cell receptor beta chains from one sample, sequenced in a study of cytomegalovirus exposure and HLA in healthy donors. The table came from immunoSEQ multiplex PCR; TCRdb's copy has only in-frame clones and leaves some out. The sample includes some 130,000 clones, around three quarters of them seen just once. The specimen was PBMCs. These receptors all stem from a male donor in good health and CMV-seropositive. CDR3s include the opening cysteine and the closing phenylalanine or tryptophan. Each record gives: D gene, J gene, clone size, V gene, CDR3 DNA, CDR3 protein. A D gene is named only where the DNA matches it firmly. For some rows the clone size is stated as once, few or many, or as a class when expanded; others skip it.

d_call: TRBD1
j_call: TRBJ2-3
clone_size: -
v_call: TRBV18
cdr3_nt: TGTGCCAGCTCACCTAACCAGGGGGAAACAGATACGCAGTATTTT
cdr3_aa: CASSPNQGETDTQYF

d_call: -
j_call: TRBJ2-1
clone_size: -
v_call: TRBV5-1
cdr3_nt: TGCGCCAGCAGCTTGGTTCGCCAGGGGGGACTCGATGAGCAGTTCTTC
cdr3_aa: CASSLVRQGGLDEQFF

d_call: -
j_call: TRBJ2-2
clone_size: -
v_call: TRBV23-1
cdr3_nt: TGCGCCAGCAGTCAGCAGGTGCGCACCGGGGAGCTGTTTTTT
cdr3_aa: CASSQQVRTGELFF

d_call: -
j_call: TRBJ2-1
clone_size: few
v_call: TRBV27
cdr3_nt: TGTGCCAGCAGTTTATCTCCGGGGAGCTCCTACAATGAGCAGTTCTTC
cdr3_aa: CASSLSPGSSYNEQFF

d_call: -
j_call: TRBJ1-1
clone_size: -
v_call: TRBV28
cdr3_nt: TGTGCCAGCAGTTTGGGGGGGGGTCCGGGGACTGAAGCTTTCTTT
cdr3_aa: CASSLGGGPGTEAFF

d_call: TRBD1
j_call: TRBJ1-1
clone_size: -
v_call: TRBV10-3
cdr3_nt: TGTGCCTCGAAGGGACAGCCTGGAGAAAGCACTGAAGCTTTCTTT
cdr3_aa: CASKGQPGESTEAFF

d_call: TRBD1
j_call: TRBJ2-7
clone_size: -
v_call: TRBV11-3
cdr3_nt: TGTGCCAGCAGCCTTCGCGGGACAGGGGGCTACGAGCAGTACTTC
cdr3_aa: CASSLRGTGGYEQYF

d_call: -
j_call: TRBJ2-5
clone_size: -
v_call: TRBV7-6
cdr3_nt: TGTGCCAGCAGCTTAGATCAGGGCTGGGAGACCCAGTACTTC
cdr3_aa: CASSLDQGWETQYF

d_call: TRBD2
j_call: TRBJ2-5
clone_size: once
v_call: TRBV5-1
cdr3_nt: TGCGCCAGCAGCCTCGGGACTAGCGGGAGGCGGGGAGAGACCCAGTACTTC
cdr3_aa: CASSLGTSGRRGETQYF

d_call: TRBD2
j_call: TRBJ2-4
clone_size: few
v_call: TRBV6-1
cdr3_nt: TGTGCCAGCAGTGGGGATTGGACTAGCGGGGCCCCCCGGTGGAACATTCAGTACTTC
cdr3_aa: CASSGDWTSGAPRWNIQYF

d_call: TRBD2
j_call: TRBJ2-3
clone_size: -
v_call: TRBV7-3
cdr3_nt: TGTGCCAGCAGCTTAAGTCCAGCGGGAGGAGTAGATACGCAGTATTTT
cdr3_aa: CASSLSPAGGVDTQYF

d_call: -
j_call: TRBJ2-1
clone_size: -
v_call: TRBV7-7
cdr3_nt: TGTGCCAGCAGCTTGGCCCTTGGACTGGGGAATGAGCAGTTCTTC
cdr3_aa: CASSLALGLGNEQFF

d_call: -
j_call: TRBJ2-1
clone_size: -
v_call: TRBV7-3
cdr3_nt: TGTGCCAGCAGCTTAGTTGCGGGGACTTACAATGAGCAGTTCTTC
cdr3_aa: CASSLVAGTYNEQFF

d_call: -
j_call: TRBJ1-5
clone_size: -
v_call: TRBV20-1
cdr3_nt: TGCAGTGCTTCCGGGCAGCCCCAGCATTTT
cdr3_aa: CSASGQPQHF

d_call: TRBD1
j_call: TRBJ1-2
clone_size: -
v_call: TRBV5-4
cdr3_nt: TGTGCCAGCAGCTATGGGACAGACTATGGCTACACCTTC
cdr3_aa: CASSYGTDYGYTF

d_call: -
j_call: TRBJ1-2
clone_size: few
v_call: TRBV6-5
cdr3_nt: TGTGCCAGCAGTTACTCGTCCCAGTTAATCTATGGCTACACCTTC
cdr3_aa: CASSYSSQLIYGYTF

d_call: TRBD1
j_call: TRBJ2-7
clone_size: -
v_call: TRBV2
cdr3_nt: TGTGCCAGCAGGTTAACTATGGGGACAGACAACTTC
cdr3_aa: CASRLTMGTDNF

d_call: TRBD2
j_call: TRBJ2-1
clone_size: -
v_call: TRBV11-2
cdr3_nt: TGTGCCAGCACCCCCCCAGCGGGGGGGGATGAGCAGTTCTTC
cdr3_aa: CASTPPAGGDEQFF

d_call: -
j_call: TRBJ1-1
clone_size: -
v_call: TRBV28
cdr3_nt: TGTGCCAGCAGTTTGTTAGGGGGTCTGAACACTGAAGCTTTCTTT
cdr3_aa: CASSLLGGLNTEAFF

d_call: -
j_call: TRBJ2-4
clone_size: -
v_call: TRBV7-8
cdr3_nt: TGTGCCAGCAGTCCTGAAACAGGGTCCAAAAACATTCAGTACTTC
cdr3_aa: CASSPETGSKNIQYF

d_call: -
j_call: TRBJ1-1
clone_size: -
v_call: TRBV7-9
cdr3_nt: TGTGCCAGCAGCCCCGGACAAGCTGAAGCTTTCTTT
cdr3_aa: CASSPGQAEAFF

d_call: TRBD1
j_call: TRBJ1-2
clone_size: -
v_call: TRBV19
cdr3_nt: TGTGCCAGGACAGGGAAGGAATGGGCAAACTATGGCTACACCTTC
cdr3_aa: CARTGKEWANYGYTF

d_call: -
j_call: TRBJ1-5
clone_size: -
v_call: TRBV5-5
cdr3_nt: TGTGCCAGCAGCTTGGACAGGGTGGATCAGCCCCAGCATTTT
cdr3_aa: CASSLDRVDQPQHF

d_call: TRBD2
j_call: TRBJ2-5
clone_size: few
v_call: TRBV6-5
cdr3_nt: TGTGCCAGCAGTTGGGGGGAGCGGGAGGCAGAGACCCAGTACTTC
cdr3_aa: CASSWGEREAETQYF

d_call: TRBD1
j_call: TRBJ2-1
clone_size: -
v_call: TRBV27
cdr3_nt: TGTGCCAGCAGTTTATCGGCAGGGGGCGCCTACAATGAGCAGTTCTTC
cdr3_aa: CASSLSAGGAYNEQFF

d_call: -
j_call: TRBJ2-1
clone_size: -
v_call: TRBV11-1
cdr3_nt: TGTGCCAGCAGCTTAGAGTACTATGAGTTGTACAATGAGCAGTTCTTC
cdr3_aa: CASSLEYYELYNEQFF

d_call: TRBD1
j_call: TRBJ2-7
clone_size: -
v_call: TRBV6-5
cdr3_nt: TGTGCCAGCAGCCTCGACAGGGTGGTCGACGAGCAGTACTTC
cdr3_aa: CASSLDRVVDEQYF

d_call: TRBD2
j_call: TRBJ2-3
clone_size: -
v_call: TRBV5-1
cdr3_nt: TGCGCCAGCAGCTCGGGACTAGGTGGCGCAGATACGCAGTATTTT
cdr3_aa: CASSSGLGGADTQYF

d_call: -
j_call: TRBJ2-6
clone_size: -
v_call: TRBV4-2
cdr3_nt: TGTGCCAGCAGCTCCCCAACAGGCTCTGGGGCCAACGTCCTGACTTTC
cdr3_aa: CASSSPTGSGANVLTF

d_call: -
j_call: TRBJ2-1
clone_size: -
v_call: TRBV11-2
cdr3_nt: TGTGCCAGCAGCGAAGCCGTGGGAGAAAGATACAATGAGCAGTTCTTC
cdr3_aa: CASSEAVGERYNEQFF

d_call: -
j_call: TRBJ1-6
clone_size: -
v_call: TRBV2
cdr3_nt: TGTGCCAGCACCAGCGATAATTCACCCCTCCACTTT
cdr3_aa: CASTSDNSPLHF

d_call: TRBD1
j_call: TRBJ1-6
clone_size: -
v_call: TRBV7-2
cdr3_nt: TGTGCCAGCAGCTTAGTCCAAACAGGGGGTTGGAATTCACCCCTCCACTTC
cdr3_aa: CASSLVQTGGWNSPLHF

d_call: TRBD1
j_call: TRBJ2-2
clone_size: once
v_call: TRBV10-3
cdr3_nt: TGTGCCATCGGGGGGACAGGGGGCGGCGGGGAGCTGTTTTTT
cdr3_aa: CAIGGTGGGGELFF

d_call: -
j_call: TRBJ2-5
clone_size: -
v_call: TRBV2
cdr3_nt: TGTGCCAGCGACCGACAGTACCAAGAGACCCAGTACTTC
cdr3_aa: CASDRQYQETQYF

d_call: -
j_call: TRBJ2-6
clone_size: few
v_call: TRBV25-1
cdr3_nt: TGTGCCAGCGGAGAGTCTGGGGCCAACGGCCTGACTTTC
cdr3_aa: CASGESGANGLTF

d_call: -
j_call: TRBJ2-7
clone_size: -
v_call: TRBV6-6
cdr3_nt: TGTGCCAGCAGTTACGCGGCGCATAGGAGATACGAGCAGTACTTC
cdr3_aa: CASSYAAHRRYEQYF

d_call: -
j_call: TRBJ2-1
clone_size: -
v_call: TRBV28
cdr3_nt: TGTGCCAGCAGGCTTGACAGAGAGCAGTTCTTC
cdr3_aa: CASRLDREQFF

d_call: -
j_call: TRBJ1-3
clone_size: -
v_call: TRBV5-1
cdr3_nt: TGCGCCAGCACCCCGGAGGGGACCTCTGGAAACACCATATATTTT
cdr3_aa: CASTPEGTSGNTIYF

d_call: TRBD1
j_call: TRBJ1-1
clone_size: -
v_call: TRBV11-2
cdr3_nt: TGTGCCAGCAATAACCCCCCAGAAACAGGGGGTGAAGCTTTCTTT
cdr3_aa: CASNNPPETGGEAFF

d_call: TRBD1
j_call: TRBJ1-2
clone_size: -
v_call: TRBV6-5
cdr3_nt: TGTGCCAGCAGTCGGGGGCAGGGGGCGAGTGGCTACACCTTC
cdr3_aa: CASSRGQGASGYTF

d_call: TRBD1
j_call: TRBJ2-2
clone_size: -
v_call: TRBV19
cdr3_nt: TGTGCCAGTAGTCCCCTTGACAGGGCGAACACCGGGGAGCTGTTTTTT
cdr3_aa: CASSPLDRANTGELFF